Below are 7 T cell receptor beta chains sequenced from a single sample in a study of T cell changes during pregnancy in multiple sclerosis. Sequenced by immunoSEQ multiplex PCR; TCRdb stores in-frame clones only, minus some. The repertoire has tens of thousands of clones, roughly 84% of them found once; the top ten carry roughly 8.5%. This specimen was CD8+ T cells from peripheral blood mononuclear cells, taken after pregnancy. The receptor source for this set is a female donor with multiple sclerosis, enrolled in a pregnancy study.

The gene calls are TRBV6-1 and TRBJ1-1, with 9 bases that match TRBD1. The germline V gene has CDR1 MNHNS and CDR2 SASEGT. Trimming took 6 bases from V and 8 from J; bases not matched to a gene: 7. CDR3 length: 13 residues. The CDR3 here is CASRGRTGEEAFF. The DNA for the CDR3 is TGTGCCAGCAGGGGTCGGACAGGGGAGGAAGCTTTCTTT.

The chain is built from TRBV6-5 and TRBJ2-3, with TRBD2 matching 8 bases. The CDR3 has 16 amino acids. CDR1 is MNHEY and CDR2 is SVGAGI in the germline V gene. The ends lost 4 bases at V and 2 bases at J; junction bases unmatched: 8. CDR3 sequence (DNA): TGTGCCAGCAGTTGGGCAGGCGGGGGGTCCACAGATACGCAGTATTTT. Translating it yields CASSWAGGGSTDTQYF.

The chain has TRBV19 and TRBJ1-1; TRBD1 agrees at 11 bases. Germline V gene data show CDR1 as LNHDA and CDR2 as SQIVND (reference sequence). Losses at the gene ends were 7 bases for V and 5 bases for J; bases not matched to a gene: 9. This CDR3 spans 15 amino acids. CDR3: CASTGQGAIFTEAFF. The DNA for the CDR3 is TGTGCCAGTACCGGACAGGGGGCAATTTTTACTGAAGCTTTCTTT.

V gene TRBV6-5 combines with J gene TRBJ1-6, with 9 bases fitting TRBD1. From germline, CDR1 is MNHEY and CDR2 SVGAGI. The CDR3 sequence is 13 residues long. Unmatched junction bases numbered 5, after V lost 5 bases and J lost 12 bases. CDR3: CASSGQGLGPLHF. For the CDR3, the DNA is TGTGCCAGCAGTGGACAGGGGTTGGGACCCCTCCACTTT.

This chain connects TRBV27 to TRBJ2-7; 7 bases are a match to TRBD1. The germline CDR1 and CDR2 sequences are MNHEY and SMNVEV (reference sequence). This CDR3 is 14 amino acids long. With V trimmed by 7 bases and J by 6 bases, 12 bases remained unmatched. The CDR3 nucleotides read TGTGCCAGCATTCCTCGGACAGGTCAGTTCGAGCAGTACTTC. Its translation: CASIPRTGQFEQYF.

V is TRBV4-3 and J is TRBJ1-4; D unresolved. Germline V gene lookup returns CDR1 LGHNA and CDR2 YSLEER. V shed 4 bases and J shed 4 bases, with 16 bases lying between them. The CDR3 runs 16 residues. The CDR3 reads CASSRLTARLNEKLFF. CDR3 in DNA: TGCGCCAGCAGCCGCTTAACAGCTCGCCTTAATGAAAAACTGTTTTTT.

V gene TRBV2 combines with J gene TRBJ1-2; D is possibly TRBD1 (5 bases). Germline loops: CDR1 SNHLY, CDR2 FYNNEI. This CDR3 has 13 amino acids. Trimming removed 6 bases at V and 3 bases at J, with 11 bases between. CDR3 sequence (DNA): TGTGCCAGCAGGGGGCCTTTTGACTATGGCTACACCTTC. This gives the protein CASRGPFDYGYTF.